The source of this T cell receptor (beta chain) is a study of T cells in Graves' hyperthyroidism and ophthalmopathy. The ends lost 5 bases at V and 6 bases at J; junction bases unmatched: 7. The CDR3 length is 15 residues. Germline V gives CDR1 SGHTA, CDR2 FQGNSA. Each person with ophthalmopathy scored at least 3 on the Clinical Activity Score, reached NOSPECS grade 4 or higher, and had been ill under 3 months. For the diagnoses, clinical symptoms, serum thyroxine and TRAb, thyroid ultrasound and orbital computed tomography were used. TCR beta CDR3 region amplification was performed from RNA transcripts. The TCR CDR3 was amplified in a first-round RT-PCR using the HTBI primer set. A single record per CDR3 protein comes from TCRdb applying MiXCR to the multiplex PCR reads. The table lists about 380,000 distinct CDR3 sequences, roughly 18% of them singletons. There are many counts of this clonotype.

The source material was blood. This chain uses TRBV7-2 with TRBJ1-5; 10 bases line up with TRBD1. This TCR derives from a man between 18 and 35 years old with Graves' ophthalmopathy. The DNA of the CDR3 is TGTGCCAGCAGCCCCGACAGGGGGCCCTTTCAGCCCCAGCATTTT. This codes for CASSPDRGPFQPQHF.